This entry is about one TCR beta chain. This sample is part of a study of metastatic and nonmetastatic thyroid tumors. The entire patient cohort was treatment-naive prior to thyroid surgery. Germline CDR1 DFQATT, CDR2 SNEGSKA (reference sequence). With V trimmed by 2 bases and J by 5 bases, 6 bases remained unmatched. CDR3 length equals 13 residues. TCRdb re-clonotyped the PCR reads via MiXCR. The table includes approximately 20,000 clones, approximately 29% detected once. This receptor was identified in a female donor with papillary thyroid cancer or a benign thyroid nodule (not recorded which). Some clones in this sample may be carry-over from other donors' samples. The V call is TRBV20-1, the J call TRBJ2-7; 7 nucleotides line up with TRBD2. Specimen: adjacent normal tissue. CDR3 nucleotides: TGCAGTGCTAGACCCGGGGGGTTAAACGAGCAGTACTTC. The encoded protein is CSARPGGLNEQYF.